The next 5 T cell receptor beta chains were all read from a single sample in a study of metastatic and nonmetastatic thyroid tumors. TCRdb re-called the PCR reads with MiXCR. The table shows under 9,500 clones, with 24% occurring only once. The entire patient cohort was treatment-naive prior to thyroid surgery. Sequenced input: tumor tissue. Every receptor here comes from a female donor with papillary thyroid cancer or a benign thyroid nodule (not recorded which). Some clones in this sample may be carry-over from other donors' samples.

In its sample, this clone ranks as medium-sized (0.01 to 0.1%). This CDR3 reads CSARSPGLAGGSRYEQYF. CDR3 DNA sequence: TGCAGTGCTAGATCCCCGGGACTAGCGGGAGGATCGAGGTACGAGCAGTACTTC. The chain recombines TRBV20-1 with TRBJ2-7, with 15 positions matching TRBD2. CDR1 and CDR2 from the germline V gene are DFQATT and SNEGSKA (reference sequence). V lost 2 bases and J lost 4; bases outside the gene matches: 12. The CDR3 is made up of 18 amino acids.

This clone has a count of ten or more. V gene TRBV6-1 combines with J gene TRBJ1-2; D is unresolved. There are 13 residues in the CDR3. CDR1 and CDR2 (germline): MNHNS, SASEGT. V was shortened by 5 bases and J by 0 bases, with 7 bases between the two germline ends. The CDR3 loop is CASSPGANYGYTF. The CDR3 bases are TGTGCCAGCAGTCCAGGAGCTAACTATGGCTACACCTTC.

The chain has TRBV28 and TRBJ2-5; 8 bases align to TRBD1. V trimming: 5 bases; J trimming: 8 bases; junction bases outside the gene matches: 7. This CDR3 has 13 residues. Germline assignment: CDR1 MDHEN and CDR2 SYDVKM. CDR3 nucleotide sequence: TGTGCCAGCAGTACGGGACAGGATGATACCCAGTACTTC. This encodes CASSTGQDDTQYF.

This clone is deemed medium-sized (0.01 to 0.1%). The CDR3 region has the DNA TGTGCCAGCAGCCTTTTTTCATTCGGTGATCAGCCCCAGCATTTT. Encoded protein: CASSLFSFGDQPQHF. This chain uses TRBV28 with TRBJ1-5; D not resolved. This CDR3 contains 15 residues. Germline V lookup: CDR1 MDHEN, CDR2 SYDVKM. Trimming removed 6 bases from V and 5 bases from J, with 17 bases in between. The full variable domain, in which reference TRBV28 and TRBJ1-5 provide the parts outside the CDR3, is DVKVTQSSRYLVKRTGEKVFLECVQDMDHENMFWYRQDPGLGLRLIYFSYDVKMKEKGDIPEGYSVSREKKERFSLILESASTNQTSMYLCASSLFSFGDQPQHFGDGTRLSIL.

This chain links TRBV7-2 with TRBJ2-7; 7 positions agree with TRBD2. The CDR3 loop spans 15 amino acids. The germline CDR1 and CDR2 sequences are SGHTA and FQGNSA. Trimming cost V 5 bases and J 4 bases; bases outside gene matches: 11. This CDR3 reads CASSPASGIGYEQYF. CDR3 nucleotides: TGTGCCAGCAGCCCCGCCAGCGGGATTGGGTACGAGCAGTACTTC.